This T cell receptor beta chain originates from a study of T-cell reconstitution after alpha-beta-depleted transplantation in children. Unique molecular identifiers were used in preparing the TCRbeta library. TCRdb reprocessed the PCR reads via MiXCR and lists one record per CDR3 protein. The table lists fewer than 500,000 distinct CDR3 sequences, over 40% of them singletons, with under 35% in the top ten. Study-level findings and limits: Expanded clones from the graft, numbering several hundred, reportedly supplied alpha-beta T cells about two months after transplant.

This clonotype was picked up many times. No antigen is known for it. The source was PBMCs, collected before TCRalphabeta/CD19-depleted stem cell transplant. The sequence derives from a girl aged 2-10 years with aplastic anemia, due to receive a stem cell transplant.

CDR3 in amino acids: CASSATNGRKGETQYF. The CDR3 DNA reads TGTGCCAGCAGCGCTACTAACGGGAGGAAGGGAGAGACCCAGTACTTC. The chain carries TRBV9 and TRBJ2-5, with 7 bases matching TRBD2. The CDR3 is made up of 16 amino acids. The V segment lost 3 bases and the J segment 4 bases; nucleotides outside the gene matches: 12. Germline-derived CDR1 and CDR2 are SGDLS and YYNGEE.